This T cell receptor (beta chain) was observed in a study of T cell changes during pregnancy in multiple sclerosis. Clones were sequenced by immunoSEQ multiplex PCR, and TCRdb holds only the in-frame ones, with some missing. This table has roughly 35,000 clones, 92% appearing once. This CDR3 is built from 14 residues. V lost 3 bases and J 2 bases, leaving 10 bases between the germline ends. The germline CDR1 and CDR2 sequences are SGHTA and FQGNSA. V and J are TRBV7-2 and TRBJ2-5, with a tentative D call TRBD1 (6 bases). This TCR derives from a female donor with multiple sclerosis, enrolled in a pregnancy study. Sequenced material: CD4+ T cells from peripheral blood mononuclear cells, taken after pregnancy. This CDR3 is CASSLGATQETQYF. The CDR3 coding sequence is TGTGCCAGCAGCTTGGGGGCAACACAAGAGACCCAGTACTTC.